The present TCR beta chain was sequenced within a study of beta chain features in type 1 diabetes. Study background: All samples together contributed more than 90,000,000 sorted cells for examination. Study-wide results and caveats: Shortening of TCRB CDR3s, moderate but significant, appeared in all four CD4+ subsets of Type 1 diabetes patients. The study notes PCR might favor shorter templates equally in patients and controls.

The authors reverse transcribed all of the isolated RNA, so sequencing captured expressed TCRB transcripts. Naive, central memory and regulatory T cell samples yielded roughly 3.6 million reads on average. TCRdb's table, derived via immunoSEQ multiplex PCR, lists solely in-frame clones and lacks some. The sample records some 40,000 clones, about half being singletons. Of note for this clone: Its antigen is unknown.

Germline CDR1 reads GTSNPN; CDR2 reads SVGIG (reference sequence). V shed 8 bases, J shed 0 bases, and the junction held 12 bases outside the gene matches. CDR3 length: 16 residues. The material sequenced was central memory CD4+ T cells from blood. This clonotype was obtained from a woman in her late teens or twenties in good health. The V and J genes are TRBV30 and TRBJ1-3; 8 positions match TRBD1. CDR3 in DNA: TGTGCCACACCGCAGGGGGCCTCGGGCTCTGGAAACACCATATATTTT. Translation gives CATPQGASGSGNTIYF.